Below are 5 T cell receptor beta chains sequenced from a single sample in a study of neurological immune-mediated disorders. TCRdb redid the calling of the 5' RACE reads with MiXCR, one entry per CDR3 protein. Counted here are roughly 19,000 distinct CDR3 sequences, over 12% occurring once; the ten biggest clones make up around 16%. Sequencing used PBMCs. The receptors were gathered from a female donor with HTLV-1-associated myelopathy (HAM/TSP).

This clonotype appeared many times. Here the CDR3 reads CAGSWTPSYFYTF. The CDR3 bases are TGTGCCGGCTCATGGACGCCATCCTACTTCTACACCTTC. The V and J genes are TRBV6-9 and TRBJ1-2; D gene uncertain. The CDR3 is 13 amino acids. Germline CDR1 is MNHGY and CDR2 is SVAAGI. The V gene lost 11 bases and the J gene lost 10 bases, with 23 bases spanning the gap.

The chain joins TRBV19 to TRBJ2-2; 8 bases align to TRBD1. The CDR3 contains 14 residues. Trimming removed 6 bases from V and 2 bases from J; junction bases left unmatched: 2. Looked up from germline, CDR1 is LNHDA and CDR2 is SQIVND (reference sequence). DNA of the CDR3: TGTGCCAGTAGACAGGGGGGCAACACCGGGGAGCTGTTTTTT. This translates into CASRQGGNTGELFF.

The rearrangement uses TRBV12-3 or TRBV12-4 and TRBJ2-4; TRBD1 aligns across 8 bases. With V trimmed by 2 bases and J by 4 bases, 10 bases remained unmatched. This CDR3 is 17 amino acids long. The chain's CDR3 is CASSLYTRGREKNIQYF. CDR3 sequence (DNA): TGTGCCAGCAGTTTATATACCAGGGGGCGCGAGAAAAACATTCAGTACTTC.

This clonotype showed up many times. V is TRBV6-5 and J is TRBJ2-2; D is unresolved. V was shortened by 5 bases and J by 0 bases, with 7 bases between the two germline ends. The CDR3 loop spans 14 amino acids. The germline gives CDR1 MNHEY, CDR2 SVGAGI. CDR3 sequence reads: CASSPETNTGELFF. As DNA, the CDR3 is TGTGCCAGCAGTCCGGAGACGAACACCGGGGAGCTGTTTTTT.

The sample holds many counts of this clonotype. The CDR3 region has the DNA TGCAGTGCTAGAGTGTACGACACCATATATTTT. This codes for CSARVYDTIYF. The chain combines TRBV20-1 with TRBJ1-3; D gene uncertain. Germline V CDR1 and CDR2: DFQATT, SNEGSKA (reference sequence). V gave up 1 base and J gave up 8 bases, with 6 bases separating them. The CDR3 extends over 11 amino acids.